Listed below are T cell receptor beta chains from one sample, sequenced in a study of PD-L1 blockade in urothelial cancer. Libraries were prepared by immunoSEQ multiplex PCR; TCRdb keeps only in-frame clonotypes and omits some of them. The data show around 87,000 clones, roughly 85% seen once. This sample comprised PBMCs, obtained around atezolizumab (anti-PD-L1) treatment. The receptors come from a man aged 65 to 79 with urothelial cancer. CDR3s include the opening cysteine and the closing phenylalanine or tryptophan. Fields, in order: J gene, clone size, V gene, D gene, CDR3 protein, CDR3 DNA. D genes are given only for firm matches. Not all rows give a size; the values are once, few, many and, for expanded clones, a class.

J: TRBJ2-2
size: .
V: TRBV7-2
D: .
CDR3: CASSLVGLATGELFF
DNA: TGTGCCAGCAGCTTAGTTGGCTTGGCCACCGGGGAGCTGTTTTTT

J: TRBJ2-3
size: .
V: TRBV9
D: .
CDR3: CASSAGQLDTDTQYF
DNA: TGTGCCAGCAGCGCAGGACAGCTAGACACAGATACGCAGTATTTT

J: TRBJ2-1
size: .
V: TRBV27
D: TRBD2
CDR3: CASSSAGVYNEQFF
DNA: TGTGCCAGCAGTTCTGCGGGGGTCTACAATGAGCAGTTCTTC

J: TRBJ2-7
size: .
V: TRBV6-1
D: TRBD2
CDR3: CASSEGEGLSSYEQYF
DNA: TGTGCCAGCAGTGAAGGGGAGGGCCTCAGCTCCTACGAGCAGTACTTC

J: TRBJ1-3
size: .
V: TRBV5-6
D: TRBD1
CDR3: CASSLVGTGYGNTIYF
DNA: TGTGCCAGCAGCTTGGTGGGGACAGGCTACGGAAACACCATATATTTT

J: TRBJ2-7
size: .
V: TRBV5-6
D: .
CDR3: CASSLGGLGEQYF
DNA: TGTGCCAGCAGCTTAGGGGGTCTCGGCGAGCAGTACTTC

J: TRBJ1-1
size: .
V: TRBV28
D: TRBD1
CDR3: CASSPYDRAYEAFF
DNA: TGTGCCAGCAGTCCATATGACAGGGCGTATGAAGCTTTCTTT

J: TRBJ1-5
size: .
V: TRBV19
D: TRBD1
CDR3: CASSILRTGIGNQPQHF
DNA: TGTGCCAGTAGTATTCTTCGGACAGGGATCGGCAATCAGCCCCAGCATTTT

J: TRBJ1-2
size: once
V: TRBV29-1
D: TRBD1
CDR3: CSPPRGQGYGYTF
DNA: TGCAGCCCCCCCCGGGGACAGGGTTATGGCTACACCTTC

J: TRBJ1-5
size: .
V: TRBV6-1
D: TRBD1
CDR3: CASSEGGQSNQPQHF
DNA: TGTGCCAGCAGTGAAGGGGGACAGAGCAATCAGCCCCAGCATTTT

J: TRBJ2-7
size: once
V: TRBV28
D: .
CDR3: CASSLIKWGVSYEQYF
DNA: TGTGCCAGCAGTTTAATAAAGTGGGGGGTTTCCTACGAGCAGTACTTC

J: TRBJ1-6
size: .
V: TRBV18
D: TRBD1
CDR3: CASSQGQGDNSPLHF
DNA: TGTGCCAGCTCACAGGGACAGGGGGATAATTCACCCCTCCACTTT

J: TRBJ2-7
size: .
V: TRBV16
D: .
CDR3: CASSQSEGDYEQYF
DNA: TGTGCCAGCAGCCAATCGGAAGGGGACTACGAGCAGTACTTC

J: TRBJ2-5
size: .
V: TRBV20-1
D: .
CDR3: CSARVRETQYF
DNA: TGCAGTGCTAGAGTTCGGGAGACCCAGTACTTC

J: TRBJ2-7
size: .
V: TRBV28
D: .
CDR3: CASSSGFRYEQYF
DNA: TGTGCCAGCAGCTCCGGGTTCCGCTACGAGCAGTACTTC

J: TRBJ1-2
size: many
V: TRBV5-4
D: TRBD1
CDR3: CASSPDRGSGYTF
DNA: TGTGCCAGCAGCCCGGACAGGGGTTCTGGCTACACCTTC

J: TRBJ2-3
size: once
V: TRBV4-2
D: .
CDR3: CASSVRGDTQYF
DNA: TGTGCCAGCAGCGTGAGAGGAGATACGCAGTATTTT

J: TRBJ1-4
size: .
V: TRBV6-1
D: TRBD1
CDR3: CASSRGGQGDEKLFF
DNA: TGTGCCAGCAGTCGAGGGGGACAGGGCGATGAAAAACTGTTTTTT

J: TRBJ2-7
size: .
V: TRBV5-1
D: .
CDR3: CASSSLTGVPHEQYF
DNA: TGCGCCAGCAGCTCCTTAACGGGAGTCCCCCACGAGCAGTACTTC

J: TRBJ2-1
size: .
V: TRBV5-1
D: TRBD1
CDR3: CASSASGTANYNEQFF
DNA: TGCGCCAGCAGCGCTTCCGGGACAGCGAATTACAATGAGCAGTTCTTC

J: TRBJ2-6
size: .
V: TRBV4-2
D: TRBD2
CDR3: CASSQARGAGANVLTF
DNA: TGTGCCAGCAGCCAGGCCCGGGGGGCTGGGGCCAACGTCCTGACTTTC

J: TRBJ1-1
size: .
V: TRBV19
D: TRBD1
CDR3: CASRNRDRGLHTEAFF
DNA: TGTGCCAGTAGGAACCGGGACAGGGGGCTTCACACTGAAGCTTTCTTT

J: TRBJ2-7
size: .
V: TRBV5-1
D: TRBD2
CDR3: CASSLVGEGTYEQYF
DNA: TGCGCCAGCAGCTTGGTGGGGGAGGGAACCTACGAGCAGTACTTC

J: TRBJ1-1
size: .
V: TRBV9
D: .
CDR3: CASSVGEWTEAFF
DNA: TGTGCCAGCAGCGTAGGGGAGTGGACTGAAGCTTTCTTT

J: TRBJ2-2
size: few
V: TRBV9
D: TRBD1
CDR3: CASSATGGRLTGELFF
DNA: TGTGCCAGCAGCGCGACAGGGGGCAGGTTGACCGGGGAGCTGTTTTTT

J: TRBJ2-1
size: .
V: TRBV2
D: .
CDR3: CASRWASEGEQFF
DNA: TGTGCCAGCAGGTGGGCCAGCGAGGGTGAGCAGTTCTTC

J: TRBJ2-6
size: .
V: TRBV5-4
D: TRBD2
CDR3: CASSAYSGGSGANVLTF
DNA: TGTGCCAGCAGCGCTTATAGCGGGGGCTCTGGGGCCAACGTCCTGACTTTC

J: TRBJ1-1
size: .
V: TRBV6-5
D: .
CDR3: CASSYAEGLRAFF
DNA: TGTGCCAGCAGTTACGCGGAGGGACTCAGAGCTTTCTTT

J: TRBJ2-1
size: .
V: TRBV10-3
D: .
CDR3: CAIQGGATEQFF
DNA: TGTGCCATTCAGGGGGGCGCAACTGAGCAGTTCTTC

J: TRBJ2-5
size: .
V: TRBV5-8
D: TRBD2
CDR3: CASSLAGLAGARAQYF
DNA: TGTGCCAGCAGCTTGGCCGGACTAGCGGGGGCTCGGGCCCAGTACTTC

J: TRBJ2-2
size: .
V: TRBV19
D: .
CDR3: CASSIMSPGELFF
DNA: TGTGCCAGTAGTATTATGTCTCCCGGGGAGCTGTTTTTT

J: TRBJ2-2
size: .
V: TRBV9
D: .
CDR3: CASSVGTANTGELFF
DNA: TGTGCCAGCAGCGTAGGGACAGCGAACACCGGGGAGCTGTTTTTT

J: TRBJ1-5
size: .
V: TRBV2
D: .
CDR3: CASTFSSNQPQHF
DNA: TGTGCCAGCACCTTTTCTAGCAATCAGCCCCAGCATTTT

J: TRBJ1-1
size: once
V: TRBV10-3
D: TRBD1
CDR3: CAIRGDREAFF
DNA: TGTGCCATCCGGGGGGACAGGGAGGCTTTCTTT

J: TRBJ2-2
size: .
V: TRBV5-1
D: .
CDR3: CASSLSDTSLTGELFF
DNA: TGCGCCAGCAGCTTGTCCGATACTAGTCTCACCGGGGAGCTGTTTTTT

J: TRBJ2-1
size: .
V: TRBV10-2
D: .
CDR3: CASSQGRGTYNEQFF
DNA: TGCGCCAGCAGCCAGGGGCGGGGGACTTACAATGAGCAGTTCTTC

J: TRBJ2-1
size: .
V: TRBV29-1
D: .
CDR3: CSVEARGPGEQFF
DNA: TGCAGCGTTGAAGCTCGAGGGCCCGGTGAGCAGTTCTTC

J: TRBJ2-5
size: once
V: TRBV5-1
D: .
CDR3: CASSPAADTQETQYF
DNA: TGCGCCAGCAGCCCCGCCGCGGACACCCAAGAGACCCAGTACTTC

J: TRBJ2-7
size: .
V: TRBV7-9
D: TRBD2
CDR3: CASSSGLAGHEQYF
DNA: TGTGCCAGCAGCTCGGGACTAGCGGGCCACGAGCAGTACTTC

J: TRBJ1-2
size: .
V: TRBV14
D: TRBD1
CDR3: CASSQPTGSSGYTF
DNA: TGTGCCAGCAGCCAACCGACAGGGAGTAGTGGCTACACCTTC

J: TRBJ2-5
size: .
V: TRBV6-5
D: TRBD1
CDR3: CASSPRTGRETQYF
DNA: TGTGCCAGCAGTCCCCGGACAGGGCGGGAGACCCAGTACTTC

J: TRBJ2-7
size: once
V: TRBV7-2
D: .
CDR3: CASSSPGGRSSYEQYF
DNA: TGTGCCAGCAGCTCGCCCGGTGGCCGGAGCTCCTACGAGCAGTACTTC